Listed below are T cell receptor beta chains from one sample, sequenced in a study of OX40 agonist ivuxolimab in advanced cancers. Assay used: immunoSEQ multiplex PCR; TCRdb lists only in-frame clones, some missing. The data contain 50,000 to 85,000 clones, 83% of them seen just once; the ten biggest clones take up 2% to 3%. Sequenced here: CD4+ or CD8+ T cells sorted from blood, sampled in a trial of the OX40 agonist ivuxolimab. The source of these receptors is an adult with an advanced solid tumor such as melanoma, head and neck, liver or kidney cancer. Both conserved end residues are part of each CDR3. A D gene is named only where the DNA matches it firmly. Size values are once, few and many counts, or a class for expanded clones, and some rows have none.

J gene,clone size,D gene,V gene,CDR3 length,CDR3 DNA,CDR3 protein
TRBJ2-3,NA,NA,TRBV7-3,14,TGTGCCAGCAGCTTTATTGGGGACACAGATACGCAGTATTTT,CASSFIGDTDTQYF
TRBJ1-1,NA,NA,TRBV7-9,13,TGTGCCAGCAGCTTAGGGATGGGTTTTGAAGCTTTCTTT,CASSLGMGFEAFF
TRBJ2-7,NA,NA,TRBV7-8,14,TGTGCCAGCAGCTCGGACCATATAACCTACGAGCAGTACTTC,CASSSDHITYEQYF
TRBJ1-1,NA,NA,TRBV18,15,TGTGCCAGCTCACCAAATCGTGGCAGTCGGACTGAAGCTTTCTTT,CASSPNRGSRTEAFF
TRBJ2-7,NA,TRBD2,TRBV30,15,TGTGCCTGGAGTAGGCTAGCGGGAGTATCGTACGAGCAGTACTTC,CAWSRLAGVSYEQYF
TRBJ2-2,NA,NA,TRBV11-2,19,TGTGCCAGCAGCTCTTACCCCCTCGTTGCGGAGGCGAACACCGGGGAGCTGTTTTTT,CASSSYPLVAEANTGELFF
TRBJ2-2,NA,NA,TRBV7-3,14,TGTGCCAGCAGCTTCACAGGGTCCACCGGGGAGCTGTTTTTT,CASSFTGSTGELFF
TRBJ1-1,NA,TRBD1,TRBV7-2,11,TGTGCCAGCATCAGGGGGTCTGAAGCTTTCTTT,CASIRGSEAFF
TRBJ1-1,NA,NA,TRBV6-5,15,TGTGCCAGCAGGCCGCCGAGGGCTGGGAACACTGAAGCTTTCTTT,CASRPPRAGNTEAFF
TRBJ2-1,NA,TRBD2,TRBV4-3,19,TGCGCCAGCAGCCAAGACAGCCTAGCGGGTATCTCGAACCCCATAGTGCAGTTCTTC,CASSQDSLAGISNPIVQFF
TRBJ1-5,few,TRBD1,TRBV28,14,TGTGCCAGCAGTCCTACAGGGGGGAGTTTATCCCAGCATTTT,CASSPTGGSLSQHF
TRBJ2-7,once,TRBD1,TRBV10-1,14,TGCGCCAGCAGTGAGTCAAACAGGGGGCCCGAGCAGTACTTC,CASSESNRGPEQYF
TRBJ2-5,once,NA,TRBV5-1,13,TGCGCCAGCAGCTTGGTGGGACAAGAGACCCAGTACTTC,CASSLVGQETQYF
TRBJ2-1,NA,NA,TRBV27,13,TGTGCCAGCAGTTTAGGGCTCTACAATGAGCAGTTCTTC,CASSLGLYNEQFF
TRBJ2-5,NA,TRBD1,TRBV6-5,14,TGTGCCAGCAGCCACAGGGGCTTCCAAGAGACCCAGTACTTC,CASSHRGFQETQYF
TRBJ2-7,NA,NA,TRBV5-1,13,TGCGCCAGCAGCTCGGGGAGTTATTACGAGCAGTACTTC,CASSSGSYYEQYF
TRBJ2-1,once,NA,TRBV19,13,TGTGCCAGTAGTGCGCAGGAAGACAATGAGCAGTTCTTC,CASSAQEDNEQFF
TRBJ1-1,NA,TRBD1,TRBV2,15,TGTGCCAGCAGTGAACCGACAGGGCCGAACACTGAAGCTTTCTTT,CASSEPTGPNTEAFF
TRBJ1-2,NA,TRBD1,TRBV5-1,14,TGCGCCAGCAGCTCCACAGGGGCTGCGAATGGCTACACCTTC,CASSSTGAANGYTF
TRBJ2-7,NA,TRBD1,TRBV7-9,16,TGTGCCAGCAGCTCTACCCAGACAGGGGAAACCTACGAGCAGTACTTC,CASSSTQTGETYEQYF
TRBJ1-3,NA,TRBD1,TRBV2,14,TGTGCCAGCAGGCCCACAGGGGCTGGAAACACCATATATTTT,CASRPTGAGNTIYF
TRBJ2-2,NA,TRBD1,TRBV15,18,TGTGCCACCAGCGCAGGCCCGCTCGGGACAGGAGGCACCGGGGAGCTGTTTTTT,CATSAGPLGTGGTGELFF
TRBJ2-3,NA,TRBD1,TRBV7-7,14,TGTGCCAGCAGCCCAGGGACAGGGGGCGATACGCAGTATTTT,CASSPGTGGDTQYF
TRBJ1-4,NA,TRBD1,TRBV19,15,TGTGCCAGTAGTGTCCCCGGGACAGGGAGTGAAAAACTGTTTTTT,CASSVPGTGSEKLFF
TRBJ2-7,NA,TRBD1,TRBV19,14,TGTGCCAGTGGGGAGACAGGGTTCTCCTACGAGCAGTACTTC,CASGETGFSYEQYF
TRBJ2-7,NA,NA,TRBV5-4,15,TGTGCCAGCAGCCCGCAGGGTTCCCCCCTCTACGAGCAGTACTTC,CASSPQGSPLYEQYF
TRBJ2-3,NA,TRBD2,TRBV30,14,TGTGCCTGGAGTAGCGGGGAGGGGACAGATACGCAGTATTTT,CAWSSGEGTDTQYF
TRBJ1-5,NA,NA,TRBV18,14,TGTGCCAGCTCACCACCAGGGGGCAATCAGCCCCAGCATTTT,CASSPPGGNQPQHF
TRBJ2-2,NA,NA,TRBV30,14,TGTGCCTGGAGTGGGGGATTCGTCACCGGGGAGCTGTTTTTT,CAWSGGFVTGELFF
TRBJ1-5,NA,NA,TRBV5-5,17,TGTGCCAGCAGCCCTCTGATTGGGCAGGGAAGCAATCAGCCCCAGCATTTT,CASSPLIGQGSNQPQHF
TRBJ2-7,medium-sized,NA,TRBV30,13,TGTGCCTGGAGTACAGGCACCACCTACGAGCAGTACTTC,CAWSTGTTYEQYF
TRBJ1-2,once,NA,TRBV7-3,15,TGTGCCAGCAGCGAGAGCCAGGGATCCAACTATGGCTACACCTTC,CASSESQGSNYGYTF
TRBJ1-5,NA,NA,TRBV15,17,TGTGCCACCAGCAGAGATGTGCAGGGGACTAGCAATCAGCCCCAGCATTTT,CATSRDVQGTSNQPQHF
TRBJ1-1,NA,NA,TRBV6-6,16,TGTGCCAGCAGTTTAGGTATGGGAGGACAGACCGTTGAAGCTTTCTTT,CASSLGMGGQTVEAFF
TRBJ2-5,NA,NA,TRBV15,14,TGTGCCACCAGCAGAGATGAGGGGCTAGAGACCCAGTACTTC,CATSRDEGLETQYF
TRBJ2-7,NA,TRBD2,TRBV11-2,18,TGTGCCAGCAGCTTAGAGTCTTGGTTGCGGGAGGGTGCCAGGGGGCAGTACTTC,CASSLESWLREGARGQYF
TRBJ2-4,NA,NA,TRBV19,15,TGTGCCAGTAGTGGGGTGAGGACAGAAAAAAACATTCAGTACTTC,CASSGVRTEKNIQYF
TRBJ2-7,NA,TRBD1,TRBV5-1,15,TGCGCCAGCAGCTTGGGGCAGGGGGACTCCTACGAGCAGTACTTC,CASSLGQGDSYEQYF
TRBJ2-2,NA,TRBD2,TRBV28,19,TGTGCCAGCCTTACCACGGGGACTAGCGGGAGGTTCGGCACCGGGGAGCTGTTTTTT,CASLTTGTSGRFGTGELFF
TRBJ1-4,few,NA,TRBV2,14,TGTGCCAGCAGTGAAGGGGGCCGTAATGAAAAACTGTTTTTT,CASSEGGRNEKLFF
TRBJ1-1,NA,NA,TRBV19,13,TGTGCCAGTAGTATCACCCAGAACACTGAAGCTTTCTTT,CASSITQNTEAFF
TRBJ2-5,NA,NA,TRBV7-8,13,TGTGCCAGCAGCTTAGGGCGGGACGAGACCCAGTACTTC,CASSLGRDETQYF
TRBJ2-5,NA,NA,TRBV6-6,14,TGTGCCAGCAGTTACGACACCGGGCGGGAGACCCAGTACTTC,CASSYDTGRETQYF